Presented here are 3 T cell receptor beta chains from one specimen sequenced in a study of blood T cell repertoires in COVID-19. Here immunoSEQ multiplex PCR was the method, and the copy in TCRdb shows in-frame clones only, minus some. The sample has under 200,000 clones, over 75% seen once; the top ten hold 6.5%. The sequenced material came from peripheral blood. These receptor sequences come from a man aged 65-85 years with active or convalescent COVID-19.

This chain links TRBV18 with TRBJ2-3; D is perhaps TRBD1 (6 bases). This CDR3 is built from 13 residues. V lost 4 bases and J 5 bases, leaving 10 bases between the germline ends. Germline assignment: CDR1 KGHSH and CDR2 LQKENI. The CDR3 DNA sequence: TGTGCCAGCTCACGGCGGACAGTAGATACGCAGTATTTT. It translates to CASSRRTVDTQYF. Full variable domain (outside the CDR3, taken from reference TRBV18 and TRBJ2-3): NAGVMQNPRHLVRRRGQEARLRCSPMKGHSHVYWYRQLPEEGLKFMVYLQKENIIDESGMPKERFSAEFPKEGPSILRIQQVVRGDSAAYFCASSRRTVDTQYFGPGTRLTVL.

CDR3 sequence (DNA): TGTGCCAGCTCTCCCCTTTCTAGCGAAGCAGATACGCAGTATTTT. Translated, it gives CASSPLSSEADTQYF. The chain uses TRBV18 and TRBJ2-3; a weak D match, TRBD2 (6 bases). Germline V lookup: CDR1 KGHSH, CDR2 LQKENI. Trimming removed 6 bases from V and 4 bases from J, with 17 bases in between. CDR3 length: 15 residues.

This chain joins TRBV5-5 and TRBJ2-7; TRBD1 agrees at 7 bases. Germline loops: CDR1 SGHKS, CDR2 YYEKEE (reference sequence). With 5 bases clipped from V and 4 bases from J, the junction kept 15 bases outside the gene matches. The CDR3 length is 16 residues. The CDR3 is CASSYTVQGYGYEQYF. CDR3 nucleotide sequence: TGTGCCAGCAGTTATACGGTACAGGGGTACGGGTACGAGCAGTACTTC.